Following are 18 T cell receptor beta chains from one sample sequenced in a study of identical twins (dated by TCRdb to 2016 to 2018). The library was produced with 5' RACE. TCRdb names Illumina HiSeq 2000 as the instrument used. Using fastp trimming at Q25 and MiXCR clonotype assembly, TCRdb reanalyzed the public sequencing data and kept in-frame beta chains. Rows with a matching CDR3 protein are joined into one entry that keeps the most common DNA and genes. In all, the sample holds about 210,000 distinct CDR3 sequences, and around 10% of those were seen once. The ten top clones hold 4% to 6% of the sample. The sample comprised memory (CD45RO+) T cells sorted from blood. The cell subset or site label for this specimen denotes: CD45RO+ enriched T cells. The receptors here all came from a woman aged 18-30 years in good health.

This clonotype was detected many times. In DNA, the CDR3 is TGTGCCACCAGCAGAGATCGGGAGGGTCTTTATGGCTACACCTTC. Its protein is CATSRDREGLYGYTF. V gene TRBV15 combines with J gene TRBJ1-2; D remains ambiguous. Germline CDR1 and CDR2: LNHNV and YYDKDF (reference sequence). The CDR3 runs 15 residues. The V gene lost 0 bases and the J gene lost 5 bases, with 13 bases spanning the gap. Looking up the rest from reference TRBV15 and TRBJ1-2 gives the full variable domain: DAMVIQNPRYQVTQFGKPVTLSCSQTLNHNVMYWYQQKSSQAPKLLFHYYDKDFNNEADTPDNFQSRRPNTSFCFLDIRSPGLGDTAMYLCATSRDREGLYGYTFGSGTRLTVV.

The V call is TRBV10-3, the J call TRBJ2-3; 7 bases are a match to TRBD1. This CDR3 region has 13 residues. With 8 bases clipped from V and 3 bases from J, the junction kept 5 bases outside the gene matches. Per germline, CDR1 ENHRY and CDR2 SYGVKD. Here the CDR3 reads CAIGPGGTDTQYF. The DNA for the CDR3 is TGTGCCATCGGCCCAGGGGGAACAGATACGCAGTATTTT.

The sample holds a few counts of this clonotype. V usage is TRBV20-1 and J usage is TRBJ2-1, with 8 positions matching TRBD1. Germline trimming cut 0 bases from V and 5 bases from J; bases unmatched to any gene: 3. CDR3 length equals 14 residues. Germline V gene lookup returns CDR1 DFQATT and CDR2 SNEGSKA (reference sequence). The CDR3 region has the DNA TGCAGTGCTAGAGACAGGGGGCGGAACAATGAGCAGTTCTTC. Amino acids: CSARDRGRNNEQFF.

The genes are TRBV4-3 and TRBJ2-3; D perhaps matches TRBD2 (5 bases). Germline V gene sequence: CDR1 LGHNA, CDR2 YSLEER. The ends were cut back, 1 base at V and 4 bases at J, with 9 bases in the middle. CDR3 length: 14 amino acids. Here the CDR3 reads CASSQGSVPDTQYF. The CDR3 region has the DNA TGCGCCAGCAGCCAAGGTAGCGTTCCAGATACGCAGTATTTT.

In this sample, this clonotype turned up a few times. The junction departs from the called germline gene at one end, perhaps through a read error. V and J are TRBV3-1 and TRBJ1-1; perhaps TRBD1 as D (5 bases). The germline gives CDR1 LGHDT, CDR2 YNNKEL (reference sequence). This CDR3 comprises 12 residues. The CDR3 nucleotides are TGTGCCAGCAGCCAAGATAGAGCAGGGCGTATCTTT. Translated: CASSQDRAGRIF. The full variable domain, its missing parts supplied by reference TRBV3-1 and TRBJ1-1, is DTAVSQTPKYLVTQMGNDKSIKCEQNLGHDTMYWYKQDSKKFLKIMFSYNNKELIINETVPNRFSPKSPDKAHLNLHINSLELGDSAVYFCASSQDRAGRIFGQGTRLTVV.

This clonotype came up a few times. V and J are TRBV6-1 and TRBJ1-5; 9 nucleotides match TRBD1. The CDR3 runs 15 residues. Germline V gene data show CDR1 as MNHNS and CDR2 as SASEGT. V gave up 6 bases and J gave up 7 bases; unmatched junction bases: 10. The CDR3 is CASRAGTGHGQPQHF. CDR3 nucleotide sequence: TGTGCCAGCAGAGCCGGGACAGGGCACGGGCAGCCCCAGCATTTT.

In this sample, this clonotype turned up a few times. The chain has TRBV20-1 and TRBJ2-7, with 12 bases aligning to TRBD2. The germline V gene encodes CDR1 DFQATT and CDR2 SNEGSKA (reference sequence). The V gene end was trimmed by 1 base and the J gene end by 3 bases; junction bases not matched to a gene: 7. The CDR3 is 16 residues long. CDR3: CSARGGLAGHYYEQYF. In DNA form, the CDR3 reads TGCAGTGCTAGAGGCGGACTAGCGGGGCACTACTACGAGCAGTACTTC.

The chain couples TRBV3-1 to TRBJ2-2, with D maybe TRBD2 (6 bases). The V gene lost 1 base and the J gene lost 2 bases, with 11 bases spanning the gap. The length of the CDR3 is 16 residues. From germline, CDR1 is LGHDT and CDR2 YNNKEL (reference sequence). The CDR3 DNA reads as TGTGCCAGCAGCCAAGCCCGGGACTTCAACACCGGGGAGCTGTTTTTT. Protein: CASSQARDFNTGELFF.

This clonotype was observed at least ten times. The chain links TRBV7-2 to TRBJ1-2; TRBD1 might be the D (5 bases). This CDR3 region has 15 residues. Trimming left V 1 base short and J 3 bases short, with 12 bases between. Germline lookup yields CDR1 SGHTA and CDR2 FQGNSA. The CDR3 DNA sequence: TGTGCCAGCAGCTTAGATAGAGGGGCAGACTATGGCTACACCTTC. Its protein product is CASSLDRGADYGYTF. The full variable domain, in which reference TRBV7-2 and TRBJ1-2 provide the parts outside the CDR3, is GAGVSQSPSNKVTEKGKDVELRCDPISGHTALYWYRQSLGQGLEFLIYFQGNSAPDKSGLPSDRFSAERTGGSVSTLTIQRTQQEDSAVYLCASSLDRGADYGYTFGSGTRLTVV.

The sample holds a few counts of this clonotype. The chain joins TRBV6-5 to TRBJ1-2, with D maybe TRBD1 (5 bases). Germline assignment: CDR1 MNHEY and CDR2 SVGAGI. The germline V and J ends were trimmed by 2 bases and 3 bases, with 7 bases remaining between them. This CDR3 spans 13 amino acids. The CDR3 DNA reads as TGTGCCAGCAGTTACCAGGGATACTATGGCTACACCTTC. Its protein product is CASSYQGYYGYTF.

This clonotype was seen more than once but under ten times. This chain joins TRBV7-2 and TRBJ1-6; 8 nucleotides match TRBD1. Germline lookup yields CDR1 SGHTA and CDR2 FQGNSA. The length of the CDR3 is 15 residues. Unmatched junction bases numbered 6, after V lost 2 bases and J lost 9 bases. The CDR3 bases are TGTGCCAGCAGCTTAATACAGGGGGAGAGTTCACCCCTCCACTTT. Its translation is CASSLIQGESSPLHF.

This clonotype was seen ten or more times. The V call is TRBV7-2, the J call TRBJ1-2; 7 bases line up with TRBD1. CDR1 is SGHTA and CDR2 is FQGNSA in the germline V gene. This CDR3 contains 13 residues. V trimming: 5 bases; J trimming: 4 bases; junction bases outside the gene matches: 4. The CDR3 DNA is TGTGCCAGCAGCCCGACAGGGTCCTATGGCTACACCTTC. Protein product: CASSPTGSYGYTF.

The sample holds many counts of this clonotype. The chain employs TRBV6-5 and TRBJ1-5; D gene unclear. Between the trimmed V and J ends, which lost 4 bases and 1 base, there was a span of 5 bases. Germline CDR1 MNHEY, CDR2 SVGAGI. This CDR3 has 13 amino acids. The CDR3 sequence: CASSLVSNQPQHF. CDR3 nucleotides: TGTGCCAGCAGTTTAGTGAGCAATCAGCCCCAGCATTTT.

J is TRBJ2-1 and V is TRBV11-2; TRBD2 matches 8 bases. CDR1 and CDR2 from the germline V gene are SGHAT and FQNNGV. V gave up 2 bases and J gave up 9 bases; unmatched junction bases: 6. The CDR3 has 14 residues. The chain's CDR3 is CASSLIRGRPEQFF. The DNA for the CDR3 is TGTGCCAGCAGCTTAATCCGCGGGAGGCCTGAGCAGTTCTTC. Full variable domain (missing parts from reference TRBV11-2 and TRBJ2-1): EAGVAQSPRYKIIEKRQSVAFWCNPISGHATLYWYQQILGQGPKLLIQFQNNGVVDDSQLPKDRFSAERLKGVDSTLKIQPAKLEDSAVYLCASSLIRGRPEQFFGPGTRLTVL.

This clonotype was counted a few times. The V call is TRBV5-1, the J call TRBJ2-1, with D possibly called TRBD1 or TRBD2 (5 bases each). The ends were cut back, 0 bases at V and 6 bases at J, with 13 bases in the middle. This CDR3 has 15 residues. CDR1 and CDR2 (germline): SGHRS, YFSETQ. The CDR3 nucleotides are TGCGCCAGCAGCTTGGTGGCACTAGGGGTCAATGAGCAGTTCTTC. Translating gives CASSLVALGVNEQFF.

V usage is TRBV7-9 and J usage is TRBJ1-1; D is undetermined. Per germline, CDR1 SEHNR and CDR2 FQNEAQ (reference sequence). This CDR3 has 14 residues. V was trimmed by 5 bases and J by 3 bases, leaving 13 bases between them. CDR3 DNA sequence: TGTGCCAGCAGCCCAGGTCTGAGGGACACTGAAGCTTTCTTT. This codes for CASSPGLRDTEAFF.

This chain joins TRBV20-1 and TRBJ1-1; a possible D gene is TRBD1 (6 bases). Germline lookup yields CDR1 DFQATT and CDR2 SNEGSKA (reference sequence). The CDR3 extends over 13 amino acids. Trimming took off 5 bases at V and 1 base at J, with 11 bases between the two ends. The chain's CDR3 is CSAAGHQNTEAFF. CDR3 in DNA: TGCAGTGCTGCGGGACACCAGAACACTGAAGCTTTCTTT.

V usage is TRBV7-2 and J usage is TRBJ2-7; TRBD2 agrees at 8 bases. This CDR3 region has 15 residues. The V and J ends lost 5 bases and 1 base, in that order; junction bases with no gene match: 7. CDR1 and CDR2 from the germline V gene are SGHTA and FQGNSA. Here the CDR3 DNA reads TGTGCCAGCAGCGCTACTAGCGGATTTTCCTACGAGCAGTACTTC. Translation gives CASSATSGFSYEQYF.